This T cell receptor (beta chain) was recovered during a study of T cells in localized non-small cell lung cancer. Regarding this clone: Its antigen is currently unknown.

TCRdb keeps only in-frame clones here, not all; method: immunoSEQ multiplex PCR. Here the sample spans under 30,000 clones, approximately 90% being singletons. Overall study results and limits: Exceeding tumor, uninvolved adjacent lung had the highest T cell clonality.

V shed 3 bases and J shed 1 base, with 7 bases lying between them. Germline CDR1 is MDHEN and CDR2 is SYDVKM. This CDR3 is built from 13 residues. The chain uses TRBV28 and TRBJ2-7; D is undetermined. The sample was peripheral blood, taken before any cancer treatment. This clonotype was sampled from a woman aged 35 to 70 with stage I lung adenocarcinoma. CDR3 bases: TGTGCCAGCAGTTTCGCCAGTTCCTACGAGCAGTACTTC. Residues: CASSFASSYEQYF.